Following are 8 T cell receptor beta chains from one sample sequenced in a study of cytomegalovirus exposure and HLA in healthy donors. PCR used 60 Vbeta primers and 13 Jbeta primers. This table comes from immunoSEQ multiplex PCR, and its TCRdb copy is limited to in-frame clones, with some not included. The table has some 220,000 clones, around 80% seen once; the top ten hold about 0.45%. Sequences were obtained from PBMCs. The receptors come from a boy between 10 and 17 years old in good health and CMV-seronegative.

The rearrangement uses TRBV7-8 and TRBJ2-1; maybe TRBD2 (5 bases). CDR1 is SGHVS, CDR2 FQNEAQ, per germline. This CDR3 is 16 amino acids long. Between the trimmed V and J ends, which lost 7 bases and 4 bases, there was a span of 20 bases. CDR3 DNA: TGTGCCAGCAACGGGAAAGCGGAACCCCGTTACAATGAGCAGTTCTTC. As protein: CASNGKAEPRYNEQFF.

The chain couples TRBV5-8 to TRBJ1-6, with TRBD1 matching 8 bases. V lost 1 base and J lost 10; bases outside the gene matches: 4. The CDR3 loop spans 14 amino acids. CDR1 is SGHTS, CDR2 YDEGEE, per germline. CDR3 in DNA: TGTGCCAGCAGCTTGCCAGGGGGCAGGTCACCCCTCCACTTT. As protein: CASSLPGGRSPLHF. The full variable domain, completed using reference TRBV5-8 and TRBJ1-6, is EAGVTQSPTHLIKTRGQQATLRCSPISGHTSVYWYQQALGLGLQFLLWYDEGEERNRGNFPPRFSGRQFPNYSSELNVNALELEDSALYLCASSLPGGRSPLHFGNGTRLTVT.

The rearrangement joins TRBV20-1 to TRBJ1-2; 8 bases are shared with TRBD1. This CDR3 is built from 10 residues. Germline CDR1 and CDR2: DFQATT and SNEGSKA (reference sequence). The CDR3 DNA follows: TGCAGAACAGGGGGCTATGGCTACACCTTC. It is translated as CRTGGYGYTF.

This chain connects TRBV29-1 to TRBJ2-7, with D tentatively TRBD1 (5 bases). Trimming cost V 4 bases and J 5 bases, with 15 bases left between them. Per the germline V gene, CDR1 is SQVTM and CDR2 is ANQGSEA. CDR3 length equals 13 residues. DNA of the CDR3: TGCAGCGTTGCCTGGCTTAAGGGGCACGAGCAGTACTTC. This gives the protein CSVAWLKGHEQYF.

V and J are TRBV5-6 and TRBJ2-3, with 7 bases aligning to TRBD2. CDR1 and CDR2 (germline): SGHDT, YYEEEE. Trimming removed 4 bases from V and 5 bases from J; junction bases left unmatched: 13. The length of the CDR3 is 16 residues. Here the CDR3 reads CASSGPGGSEEDTQYF. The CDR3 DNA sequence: TGTGCCAGCAGCGGGCCCGGGGGGTCAGAGGAAGATACGCAGTATTTT. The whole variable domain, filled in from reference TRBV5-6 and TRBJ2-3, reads DAGVTQSPTHLIKTRGQQVTLRCSPKSGHDTVSWYQQALGQGPQFIFQYYEEEERQRGNFPDRFSGHQFPNYSSELNVNALLLGDSALYLCASSGPGGSEEDTQYFGPGTRLTVL.

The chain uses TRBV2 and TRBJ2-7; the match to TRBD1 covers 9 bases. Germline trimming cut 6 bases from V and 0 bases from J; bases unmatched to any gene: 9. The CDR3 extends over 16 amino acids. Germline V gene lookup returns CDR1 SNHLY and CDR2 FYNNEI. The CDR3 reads CASRDGTGKNSYEQYF. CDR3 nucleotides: TGTGCCAGCAGAGATGGGACAGGGAAGAACTCCTACGAGCAGTACTTC.

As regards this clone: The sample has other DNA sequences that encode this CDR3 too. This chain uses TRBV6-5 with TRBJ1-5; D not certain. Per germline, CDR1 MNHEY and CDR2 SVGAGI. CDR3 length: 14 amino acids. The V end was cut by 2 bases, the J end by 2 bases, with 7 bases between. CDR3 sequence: CASSYGQGNQPQHF. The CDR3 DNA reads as TGTGCCAGCAGTTACGGGCAGGGCAATCAGCCCCAGCATTTT.

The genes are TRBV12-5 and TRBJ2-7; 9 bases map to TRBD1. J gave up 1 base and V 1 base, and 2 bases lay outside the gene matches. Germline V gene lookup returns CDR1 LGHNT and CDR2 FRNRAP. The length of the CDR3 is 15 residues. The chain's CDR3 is CASGLEGQGSYEQYF. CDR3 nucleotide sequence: TGTGCTAGTGGTTTGGAAGGACAGGGGTCCTACGAGCAGTACTTC. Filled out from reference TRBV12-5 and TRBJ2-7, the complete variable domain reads DARVTQTPRHKVTEMGQEVTMRCQPILGHNTVFWYRQTMMQGLELLAYFRNRAPLDDSGMPKDRFSAEMPDATLATLKIQPSEPRDSAVYFCASGLEGQGSYEQYFGPGTRLTVT.